The 27 T cell receptor beta chains in this list originate from one sample, sequenced in a study of T cells after yellow fever vaccination. TCRdb re-called the 5' RACE reads with MiXCR, one entry per CDR3 protein. The sample holds around 320,000 distinct CDR3 sequences; around 4.3% are singletons and the top ten take roughly a fifth. The sequencing here drew on PBMCs, taken 15 days after the yellow fever booster vaccination. The receptors come from a man between 18 and 29 years old who received the YFV17D yellow fever vaccine.

This clonotype was counted at least ten times. The chain recombines TRBV11-2 with TRBJ1-1; no firm D call. V lost 1 base and J lost 1, with 7 bases in between. Per the germline V gene, CDR1 is SGHAT and CDR2 is FQNNGV. There are 14 residues in the CDR3. In DNA, the CDR3 is TGTGCCAGCAGCTTAGGGGTGGGGAACACTGAAGCTTTCTTT. Protein: CASSLGVGNTEAFF.

In its sample, this clonotype was seen a few times. This chain connects TRBV3-1 to TRBJ1-2, with D unresolved. Trimming cost V 1 base and J 8 bases, with 17 bases left between them. Germline-derived CDR1 and CDR2 are LGHDT and YNNKEL (reference sequence). This CDR3 contains 15 residues. The CDR3 region is CASSQASVGTRGYTF. The CDR3 nucleotides are TGTGCCAGCAGCCAAGCCTCGGTGGGAACTCGAGGCTACACCTTC.

V is TRBV7-9 and J is TRBJ1-2; D is unclear. CDR3 length: 11 amino acids. Germline V gene data show CDR1 as SEHNR and CDR2 as FQNEAQ (reference sequence). V was pared by 4 bases and J by 8 bases, with 8 bases between. CDR3: CASSYKEGYTF. The CDR3 DNA follows: TGTGCCAGCAGCTACAAAGAGGGCTACACCTTC. The full variable domain, rest sourced from reference TRBV7-9 and TRBJ1-2, is DTGVSQNPRHKITKRGQNVTFRCDPISEHNRLYWYRQTLGQGPEFLTYFQNEAQLEKSRLLSDRFSAERPKGSFSTLEIQRTEQGDSAMYLCASSYKEGYTFGSGTRLTVV.

The V and J genes are TRBV5-6 and TRBJ2-2; TRBD2 matches at 11 bases. The CDR3 is 18 residues long. CDR1 and CDR2 (germline): SGHDT, YYEEEE. V lost 4 bases to trimming and J lost 1 base; unmatched junction nucleotides: 9. CDR3 residues: CASSTPILAGGNTGELFF. The CDR3 nucleotides read TGTGCCAGCAGCACACCCATCCTAGCGGGGGGGAACACCGGGGAGCTGTTTTTT.

This clonotype was seen a handful of times. This rearrangement joins TRBV7-2 to TRBJ2-7; D gene uncertain. The CDR3 runs to 13 residues. The germline gives CDR1 SGHTA, CDR2 FQGNSA. Trimming removed 2 bases from V and 6 bases from J, with 11 bases in between. CDR3 in amino acids: CASSLNPAGEQYF. The DNA of the CDR3 is TGTGCCAGCAGCTTAAACCCCGCTGGCGAGCAGTACTTC.

This clonotype has only a few counts. The J gene is TRBJ1-1, the V gene TRBV5-1, with a weak D call TRBD1 (5 bases). This CDR3 spans 13 amino acids. Germline assignment: CDR1 SGHRS and CDR2 YFSETQ. V lost 6 bases and J lost 5, with 14 bases in between. CDR3 sequence reads: CASMAGGETEAFF. For the CDR3, the DNA is TGCGCCAGCATGGCGGGGGGAGAGACTGAAGCTTTCTTT.

This clonotype has at least ten counts. V and J are TRBV20-1 and TRBJ2-1, with D perhaps TRBD1 (7 bases). Germline loops: CDR1 DFQATT, CDR2 SNEGSKA (reference sequence). The CDR3 covers 14 residues. Between the trimmed V and J ends, which lost 2 bases and 7 bases, there was a span of 15 bases. CDR3 protein: CSARTPTGRNEQFF. The CDR3, as DNA: TGCAGTGCTAGAACACCGACAGGGAGGAATGAGCAGTTCTTC.

This clonotype has a handful of counts. The CDR3 DNA reads TGTGCCAGCAGCCAAGGGACAGGGGAGGGCGAGCAGTACTTC. Protein: CASSQGTGEGEQYF. The chain employs TRBV6-5 and TRBJ2-7; 10 bases are shared with TRBD1. The junction had 8 bases not matched to a gene; V was cut back by 6 bases and J by 6 bases. Germline CDR1 reads MNHEY; CDR2 reads SVGAGI. The CDR3 has 14 residues.

The table lists this clonotype with many counts. CDR3 DNA: TGTGCCAGCAGCTTCCAGGGGGGAAACATTCAGTACTTC. Translating it yields CASSFQGGNIQYF. The chain couples TRBV7-2 to TRBJ2-4; D is possibly TRBD1 (7 bases). Germline-derived CDR1 and CDR2 are SGHTA and FQGNSA. The CDR3 consists of 13 residues. V lost 3 bases and J 6 bases, leaving 9 bases between the germline ends.

For the CDR3, the DNA is TGTGCCAGCAGCTTAGCCAGAGGGGCCTTAGTTTTGGGCACGCAGTATTTT. Translating it yields CASSLARGALVLGTQYF. The chain carries TRBV11-2 and TRBJ2-3; D possibly uses TRBD1 or TRBD2 (5 bases each). The CDR3 loop spans 17 amino acids. The V end lost 1 base, the J end lost 9 bases, and 23 bases lay between the germline ends. Germline V gives CDR1 SGHAT, CDR2 FQNNGV.

In this sample, this clonotype turned up many times. The rearrangement links TRBV7-3 to TRBJ2-3; possible D gene TRBD1, 6 bases. Germline assignment: CDR1 SGHTA and CDR2 FQGTGA. The CDR3 consists of 15 residues. Trimming pared 5 bases from V and 5 bases from J, leaving 17 bases between. The CDR3 coding sequence is TGTGCCAGCAGCCTTCAGGGGTTAGCTGAAGATACGCAGTATTTT. Translated: CASSLQGLAEDTQYF.

This clonotype was observed many times. This chain connects TRBV11-2 to TRBJ2-7, with 10 positions matching TRBD2. This CDR3 has 14 amino acids. V was clipped by 5 bases and J by 4 bases; unmatched bases: 5. Germline loops: CDR1 SGHAT, CDR2 FQNNGV. In DNA form, the CDR3 reads TGTGCCAGCAGCAACACTAGCGGGGTATACGAGCAGTACTTC. It yields the protein CASSNTSGVYEQYF.

This chain connects TRBV6-2 or TRBV6-3 to TRBJ2-2; TRBD1 or TRBD2 may be the D gene (6 bases each). Germline V gene lookup returns CDR1 MNHEY and CDR2 SVGEGT. The CDR3 runs to 18 residues. V was pared by 7 bases and J by 0 bases, with 21 bases between. CDR3 sequence (DNA): TGTGCCAGCACCGAGAGGGGTGGGGGGCCAGCGAACACCGGGGAGCTGTTTTTT. Protein sequence: CASTERGGGPANTGELFF.

The CDR3 reads CASSVGGLGTDTQYF. For the CDR3, the DNA is TGTGCCAGCAGCGTAGGGGGATTGGGCACAGATACGCAGTATTTT. The chain links TRBV9 to TRBJ2-3; D ambiguous. Trimming cost V 0 bases and J 1 base, with 9 bases left between them. Germline CDR1 reads SGDLS; CDR2 reads YYNGEE. CDR3 length: 15 amino acids.

This clonotype occurred many times. The chain links TRBV20-1 to TRBJ2-5; 13 nucleotides align to TRBD2. The CDR3 is made up of 17 amino acids. CDR1 is DFQATT, CDR2 SNEGSKA, per germline (reference sequence). The V and J ends lost 6 bases and 5 bases, in that order; junction bases with no gene match: 15. The CDR3 loop reads CSARAITSGGAGETQYF. CDR3 in DNA: TGCAGTGCCAGGGCCATCACTAGCGGGGGGGCGGGGGAGACCCAGTACTTC.

This clonotype occurred many times. The rearrangement uses TRBV7-2 and TRBJ2-7, with 8 bases matching TRBD1. The germline V gene encodes CDR1 SGHTA and CDR2 FQGNSA. The V segment lost 3 bases and the J segment 7 bases; nucleotides outside the gene matches: 8. This CDR3 has 14 residues. CDR3 protein: CASSFSGQGEEQYF. CDR3 nucleotides: TGTGCCAGCAGCTTTTCCGGACAGGGTGAAGAGCAGTACTTC.

This clonotype was found many times. The genes are TRBV5-1 and TRBJ2-3; no clear D gene. V was trimmed by 4 bases and J by 4 bases, leaving 10 bases between them. CDR1 and CDR2 from the germline V gene are SGHRS and YFSETQ. The CDR3 consists of 13 residues. The CDR3 here is CASSGESADTQYF. The CDR3 bases are TGCGCCAGCAGCGGGGAAAGCGCAGATACGCAGTATTTT.

This clonotype was counted between two and nine times. The chain joins TRBV18 to TRBJ2-5; no clear D. This CDR3 is built from 13 residues. V was cut by 3 bases and J by 4 bases, with 9 bases left in between. Germline CDR1 and CDR2: KGHSH and LQKENI. CDR3 nucleotide sequence: TGTGCCAGCTCACCCATAGGTGGAGAGACCCAGTACTTC. This gives the protein CASSPIGGETQYF. The whole variable domain, remainder taken from reference TRBV18 and TRBJ2-5, is NAGVMQNPRHLVRRRGQEARLRCSPMKGHSHVYWYRQLPEEGLKFMVYLQKENIIDESGMPKERFSAEFPKEGPSILRIQQVVRGDSAAYFCASSPIGGETQYFGPGTRLLVL.

This clonotype appeared many times. The chain links TRBV6-5 to TRBJ2-7; perhaps TRBD2 as D (5 bases). CDR1 and CDR2 from the germline V gene are MNHEY and SVGAGI. V was cut by 0 bases and J by 3 bases, with 9 bases left in between. This CDR3 is 14 amino acids long. The DNA of the CDR3 is TGTGCCAGCAGTTACTCGGGGAGAGACTACGAGCAGTACTTC. Encoded protein: CASSYSGRDYEQYF.

This clonotype was seen more than once but under ten times. This chain connects TRBV7-2 to TRBJ1-5; a possible D gene is TRBD1 (6 bases). The V gene's germline CDR1 is SGHTA and CDR2 FQGNSA. With 3 bases removed from V and 3 bases from J, the gap between germline ends came to 15 bases. The CDR3 is made up of 16 amino acids. The CDR3 loop is CASSFLGARDNQPQHF. The CDR3 nucleotides read TGTGCCAGCAGCTTTTTGGGGGCGAGGGACAATCAGCCCCAGCATTTT.

The chain links TRBV5-6 to TRBJ1-1; tentative D call: TRBD1 (5 bases). The germline V gene encodes CDR1 SGHDT and CDR2 YYEEEE. Trimming left V 2 bases short and J 0 bases short, with 14 bases between. CDR3 length: 16 amino acids. Here the CDR3 DNA reads TGTGCCAGCAGCTTTCGGAAGGGACCCTTGAACACTGAAGCTTTCTTT. Translated, it gives CASSFRKGPLNTEAFF.

The chain has TRBV7-2 and TRBJ1-4; D is possibly TRBD1 (6 bases). Trimming took off 4 bases at V and 10 bases at J, with 16 bases between the two ends. The CDR3 covers 14 residues. Germline V lookup: CDR1 SGHTA, CDR2 FQGNSA. CDR3 in amino acids: CASSSPGHGGKLFF. The CDR3 DNA reads TGTGCCAGCAGCTCCCCGGGACACGGGGGAAAACTGTTTTTT.

In this sample, this clonotype turned up a few times. This chain links TRBV7-9 with TRBJ2-7; TRBD2 might be the D (7 bases). Trimming shortened V by 1 base and J by 4 bases, and 14 bases separated the two germline ends. This CDR3 is 15 amino acids long. Germline V gene lookup returns CDR1 SEHNR and CDR2 FQNEAQ (reference sequence). CDR3 in amino acids: CASSLGRRGQYEQYF. The DNA for the CDR3 is TGTGCCAGCAGCTTAGGTCGGCGGGGGCAGTACGAGCAGTACTTC.

The chain links TRBV6-5 to TRBJ1-2; D is possibly TRBD1 (5 bases). The CDR3 covers 13 residues. Between the trimmed V and J ends, which lost 6 bases and 4 bases, there was a span of 12 bases. In germline, CDR1 is MNHEY, CDR2 SVGAGI. CDR3 DNA: TGTGCCAGCAGCCCGGACACGATCTATGGCTACACCTTC. It codes for CASSPDTIYGYTF.

This clonotype was counted a few times. The chain recombines TRBV7-2 with TRBJ2-5; 9 positions match TRBD1. The CDR3 length is 14 residues. CDR1 and CDR2 (germline): SGHTA, FQGNSA. The V and J ends lost 7 bases and 5 bases, in that order; junction bases with no gene match: 8. The CDR3 nucleotides read TGTGCCAGCATACCTAACAGGGGGCTGGAGACCCAGTACTTC. Translating gives CASIPNRGLETQYF.

The table lists this clonotype with many counts. The V gene is TRBV20-1, the J gene TRBJ2-3; 8 bases are a match to TRBD1. CDR1 and CDR2 (germline): DFQATT, SNEGSKA (reference sequence). V dropped 6 bases and J dropped 6; count of bases not matched to a gene: 8. The CDR3 spans 13 residues. This CDR3 reads CSAPQGGMDTQYF. DNA for the CDR3: TGCAGTGCCCCACAGGGGGGAATGGATACGCAGTATTTT.

This clonotype was seen at least ten times. The chain links TRBV4-1 to TRBJ2-3; D is undetermined. The CDR3 is made up of 13 amino acids. Germline V gives CDR1 MGHRA, CDR2 YSYEKL. V lost 10 bases to trimming and J lost 5 bases, with 16 bases between them. CDR3 protein: CATYGPPEDTQYF. CDR3 nucleotide sequence: TGCGCCACTTACGGACCCCCTGAAGATACGCAGTATTTT.